This T cell receptor (beta chain) came from a study of T cell responses to AZD1222 COVID-19 vaccine. With regard to this clone: Its antigen remains unidentified.

Germline assignment: CDR1 LNHDA and CDR2 SQIVND (reference sequence). This CDR3 region has 12 residues. Trimming cost V 6 bases and J 4 bases, with 9 bases left between them. The data were produced by immunoSEQ multiplex PCR, yet TCRdb's version contains in-frame clones alone and is incomplete. Here the sample spans some 120,000 clones, roughly 93% being singletons. General study findings and limits: Epitopes outside B.1.351 and B.1.1.7 mutated regions reportedly drew nearly half of spike TCRs. Seropositive status at baseline applied to only 5 or 6 AZD1222 recipients.

The chain recombines TRBV19 with TRBJ1-2; no definite D call. The TCR sequence derives from an adult in good health. The source material was peripheral blood, sampled on day 0 of AZD1222 vaccination. CDR3 sequence reads: CASSQRPYGYTF. The CDR3 DNA reads TGTGCCAGTAGCCAACGACCCTATGGCTACACCTTC.